Below, 32 T cell receptor beta chains from the same sample are listed, as sequenced in a study of OX40 agonist ivuxolimab in advanced cancers. Library method: the immunoSEQ multiplex PCR assay. In TCRdb, the immuneACCESS table is reduced to in-frame sequences with V and J assigned. These tables do not hold every clone; where another copy was compared, an unresolved V gene accounts for under half, and the others remain unexplained. A total of around 72,000 clones appear in this sample, roughly 80% of them only once. The top ten clonotypes cover 5% of the sample. The sample was CD4+ or CD8+ T cells sorted from blood, taken in a trial of the OX40 agonist ivuxolimab. Receptors were obtained from an adult with an advanced solid tumor such as melanoma, head and neck, liver or kidney cancer.

The rearrangement joins TRBV6-5 to TRBJ2-7; 10 bases line up with TRBD2. The CDR3 totals 14 residues. The junction had 1 base not matched to a gene; V was cut back by 2 bases and J by 3 bases. CDR1 and CDR2 from the germline V gene are MNHEY and SVGAGI. CDR3 residues: CASSYRTSGYEQYF. CDR3 DNA sequence: TGTGCCAGCAGTTACCGGACTAGCGGCTACGAGCAGTACTTC.

The rearrangement joins TRBV18 to TRBJ2-7; D gene unclear. Germline CDR1 is KGHSH and CDR2 is LQKENI. The CDR3 length is 13 residues. V was trimmed by 2 bases and J by 3 bases, leaving 8 bases between them. Written as DNA, the CDR3 is TGTGCCAGCTCACCAGCAATGGGCTACGAGCAGTACTTC. Amino acids: CASSPAMGYEQYF.

The chain joins TRBV6-5 to TRBJ1-3; 8 bases are shared with TRBD1. The trim removed 4 bases at V and 3 bases at J, leaving 2 bases unmatched. From germline, CDR1 is MNHEY and CDR2 SVGAGI. CDR3 length equals 14 residues. The CDR3 protein is CASSLTGVGNTIYF. Here the CDR3 DNA reads TGTGCCAGCAGTTTGACAGGGGTTGGAAACACCATATATTTT.

This chain connects TRBV14 to TRBJ2-7, with 7 bases fitting TRBD1. Per the germline V gene, CDR1 is SGHDN and CDR2 is FVKESK. Trimming took 1 base from V and 1 from J; bases not matched to a gene: 10. The CDR3 is 17 residues long. CDR3 DNA sequence: TGTGCCAGCAGCCAAGGAAGGACAGGACACCTTTCCTACGAGCAGTACTTC. Translated, it gives CASSQGRTGHLSYEQYF.

The chain carries TRBV6-1 and TRBJ1-6; 9 nucleotides align to TRBD1. The CDR3 has 16 residues. The germline CDR1 and CDR2 sequences are MNHNS and SASEGT. J was trimmed by 5 bases and V by 4 bases; bases with no gene match: 6. CDR3 loop: CASSVGQGRDNSPLHF. As DNA, the CDR3 is TGTGCCAGCAGTGTGGGACAGGGAAGAGATAATTCACCCCTCCACTTT.

V gene TRBV5-1 combines with J gene TRBJ2-3, with D maybe TRBD2 (7 bases). Germline loops: CDR1 SGHRS, CDR2 YFSETQ. The CDR3 runs 14 residues. With 4 bases removed from V and 4 bases from J, the gap between germline ends came to 13 bases. In nucleotides, the CDR3 is TGCGCCAGCAGCCGTAGGGAGGGGGCAGATACGCAGTATTTT. Encoded protein: CASSRREGADTQYF. Full variable domain (outside the CDR3, taken from reference TRBV5-1 and TRBJ2-3): KAGVTQTPRYLIKTRGQQVTLSCSPISGHRSVSWYQQTPGQGLQFLFEYFSETQRNKGNFPGRFSGRQFSNSRSEMNVSTLELGDSALYLCASSRREGADTQYFGPGTRLTVL.

The genes are TRBV6-4 and TRBJ1-2, with D maybe TRBD1 (6 bases). This CDR3 is 14 amino acids long. V was pared by 6 bases and J by 8 bases, with 19 bases between. Germline CDR1 MRHNA, CDR2 SNTAGT. This CDR3 reads CASSLDSPDDGYTF. CDR3 nucleotide sequence: TGTGCCAGCAGCTTGGACAGCCCCGACGACGGCTACACCTTC.

The chain has TRBV9 and TRBJ2-3; no clear D. The CDR3 sequence is 15 residues long. The germline V gene encodes CDR1 SGDLS and CDR2 YYNGEE. V lost 4 bases to trimming and J lost 2 bases, with 14 bases between them. The DNA for the CDR3 is TGTGCCAGCAGCACCCATCCTACTGACACAGATACGCAGTATTTT. Its protein product is CASSTHPTDTDTQYF.

This clone was recorded a few times. The J gene is TRBJ2-3, the V gene TRBV6-1; D is unclear. Germline-derived CDR1 and CDR2 are MNHNS and SASEGT. V lost 5 bases and J 6 bases, leaving 6 bases between the germline ends. The CDR3 sequence is 11 residues long. CDR3 coding DNA: TGTGCCAGCAGTCCCCAGGATACGCAGTATTTT. Translation: CASSPQDTQYF.

Comment on this clone: A far larger clone differs by one base, so this is likely a read error. Distinct nucleotide sequences in the sample also encode this CDR3. The rearrangement links TRBV30 to TRBJ1-5; 8 positions agree with TRBD1. The CDR3 contains 14 residues. J was trimmed by 7 bases and V by 3 bases; bases with no gene match: 8. Germline loops: CDR1 GTSNPN, CDR2 SVGIG (reference sequence). CDR3 DNA: TGTGCCTGGAGGAGACAGGGGAATGGGCAGCCCCAGCATTTT. Its protein is CAWRRQGNGQPQHF.

V and J are TRBV11-3 and TRBJ1-3; maybe TRBD1 (6 bases). This CDR3 spans 20 amino acids. V lost 0 bases, J lost 0 bases, and 21 bases lay in between. Per germline, CDR1 SGHNT and CDR2 YENEEA. The CDR3 DNA reads as TGTGCCAGCAGCTTAGAGGTTGAACGGCAGGGGCCTTCCTCTGGAAACACCATATATTTT. Protein product: CASSLEVERQGPSSGNTIYF.

The CDR3 here is CAWCAGTSGRAPGCWTGELFF. CDR3 DNA sequence: TGTGCCTGGTGCGCCGGGACTAGCGGGAGGGCCCCGGGATGTTGGACCGGGGAGCTGTTTTTT. The chain joins TRBV30 to TRBJ2-2, with 16 bases lining up with TRBD2. The CDR3 has 21 residues. V dropped 5 bases and J dropped 5; count of bases not matched to a gene: 20. Germline values: CDR1 GTSNPN, CDR2 SVGIG (reference sequence).

V usage is TRBV18 and J usage is TRBJ2-1; D is uncertain. V was clipped by 3 bases and J by 6 bases, with 9 bases between them. The CDR3 has 13 amino acids. Germline CDR1 KGHSH, CDR2 LQKENI. This CDR3 is CASSPDESNEQFF. CDR3 in DNA: TGTGCCAGCTCACCGGATGAAAGCAATGAGCAGTTCTTC.

The chain is built from TRBV29-1 and TRBJ1-2, with a tentative D call TRBD1 (6 bases). Trimming removed 2 bases at V and 4 bases at J, with 11 bases between. In germline, CDR1 is SQVTM, CDR2 ANQGSEA. The CDR3 spans 13 residues. The CDR3 protein is CSVETGLLYGYTF. The CDR3 DNA reads as TGCAGCGTTGAAACAGGGCTCCTCTATGGCTACACCTTC.

The chain employs TRBV7-3 and TRBJ2-2, with 10 bases identical to TRBD1. Germline lookup yields CDR1 SGHTA and CDR2 FQGTGA. CDR3 length: 17 residues. V dropped 3 bases and J dropped 3; count of bases not matched to a gene: 7. The CDR3 spells CASSLGQGHIYTGELFF. CDR3 sequence (DNA): TGTGCCAGCAGCTTGGGACAGGGGCACATATACACCGGGGAGCTGTTTTTT.

The V call is TRBV7-9, the J call TRBJ2-7; a possible D gene is TRBD2 (7 bases). Trimming took off 3 bases at V and 2 bases at J, with 14 bases between the two ends. Germline V lookup: CDR1 SEHNR, CDR2 FQNEAQ (reference sequence). This CDR3 is 15 amino acids long. CDR3 DNA sequence: TGTGCCAGCAGCTTTTTGAACGGGGGGCCCTACGAGCAGTACTTC. Translated: CASSFLNGGPYEQYF.

This clone appeared once. This chain uses TRBV14 with TRBJ2-7, with D perhaps TRBD1 (5 bases). The CDR3 consists of 15 residues. Germline V gene data show CDR1 as SGHDN and CDR2 as FVKESK. The germline V and J ends were trimmed by 4 bases and 6 bases, with 19 bases remaining between them. The CDR3 is CASSPLDSSLGEQYF. The CDR3 DNA follows: TGTGCCAGCAGCCCCCTCGACAGCTCCTTGGGCGAGCAGTACTTC.

The gene calls are TRBV29-1 and TRBJ2-7, with 8 bases lining up with TRBD1. Losses at the gene ends were 4 bases for V and 3 bases for J; bases not matched to a gene: 5. CDR1 and CDR2 (germline): SQVTM, ANQGSEA. The CDR3 is 13 residues long. The CDR3 DNA reads TGCAGCGTTGCCCGGGACAGGCACTACGAGCAGTACTTC. It codes for CSVARDRHYEQYF.

The rearrangement links TRBV6-1 to TRBJ2-5, with 12 bases matching TRBD2. Trimming cost V 7 bases and J 2 bases; bases outside gene matches: 5. Germline V CDR1 and CDR2: MNHNS, SASEGT. The CDR3 sequence is 15 residues long. In nucleotides, the CDR3 is TGTGCCAGCACCCTACTAGCGGGGGGACAAGAGACCCAGTACTTC. Its translation is CASTLLAGGQETQYF.

The V gene is TRBV7-2, the J gene TRBJ2-1; D gene unclear. Germline lookup yields CDR1 SGHTA and CDR2 FQGNSA. The CDR3 loop spans 16 amino acids. Trimming took off 5 bases at V and 1 base at J, with 15 bases between the two ends. CDR3 in DNA: TGTGCCAGCAGCCCCGTCGGAGCTCGATCCTACAATGAGCAGTTCTTC. It yields the protein CASSPVGARSYNEQFF.

V gene TRBV11-2 combines with J gene TRBJ1-1; D remains ambiguous. The CDR3 covers 16 residues. Trimming removed 1 base at V and 5 bases at J, with 17 bases between. CDR1 is SGHAT, CDR2 FQNNGV, per germline. CDR3 DNA sequence: TGTGCCAGCAGCTTAGCTCGGGCCCGCGAAGGTACTGAAGCTTTCTTT. Protein product: CASSLARAREGTEAFF.

The chain has TRBV2 and TRBJ2-1, with D perhaps matching TRBD2 (7 bases). The CDR3 is 14 residues long. V shed 6 bases and J shed 5 bases, with 14 bases lying between them. Germline V gives CDR1 SNHLY, CDR2 FYNNEI. The CDR3 sequence: CASRGQGTNNEQFF. The CDR3 DNA sequence: TGTGCCAGCAGGGGGCAGGGGACTAACAATGAGCAGTTCTTC.

The chain recombines TRBV21-1 with TRBJ2-7; the table names TRBD2, a call not compared with the DNA. TRBV21-1 is described as a pseudogene. The CDR3 totals 15 residues. This CDR3 reads CASSKRTTLRDEQYF. In DNA form, the CDR3 reads TGTGCCAGCAGCAAAAGGACTACTTTACGCGACGAGCAGTACTTC.

The rearrangement uses TRBV7-3 and TRBJ2-7, with D perhaps matching TRBD2 (5 bases). This CDR3 contains 15 residues. Trimming left V 5 bases short and J 1 base short, with 15 bases between. CDR1 and CDR2 (germline): SGHTA, FQGTGA. The CDR3 nucleotides are TGTGCCAGCAGCCCCCGAAGGAGCGGATCCTACGAGCAGTACTTC. Its translation: CASSPRRSGSYEQYF.

The V and J genes are TRBV7-2 and TRBJ1-1; D gene unclear. With 3 bases removed from V and 1 base from J, the gap between germline ends came to 6 bases. CDR1 is SGHTA and CDR2 is FQGNSA in the germline V gene. The length of the CDR3 is 13 residues. The CDR3 reads CASSLVENTEAFF. CDR3 sequence (DNA): TGTGCCAGCAGCTTGGTAGAGAACACTGAAGCTTTCTTT.

This clone was detected only a few times. The chain couples TRBV7-9 to TRBJ1-6, with 9 bases aligning to TRBD1. CDR1 and CDR2 from the germline V gene are SEHNR and FQNEAQ (reference sequence). The ends lost 5 bases at V and 14 bases at J; junction bases unmatched: 10. The CDR3 runs to 14 residues. The CDR3 protein is CASSPRDRVDTLHF. The CDR3 DNA reads TGTGCCAGCAGCCCCCGGGACAGGGTGGACACCCTCCACTTT.

The chain recombines TRBV19 with TRBJ2-7; D may be TRBD2 (6 bases). The CDR3 is made up of 16 amino acids. Germline-derived CDR1 and CDR2 are LNHDA and SQIVND (reference sequence). V gave up 3 bases and J gave up 0 bases, with 15 bases separating them. The CDR3 region has the DNA TGTGCCAGTAGTATTTTCGGGGGAGTAACCTCCTACGAGCAGTACTTC. Translating gives CASSIFGGVTSYEQYF.

J is TRBJ2-1 and V is TRBV7-9, with D unresolved. The CDR3 runs to 13 residues. Germline CDR1 and CDR2: SEHNR and FQNEAQ (reference sequence). Trimming cost V 1 base and J 8 bases, with 9 bases left between them. The CDR3 DNA sequence: TGTGCCAGCAGCTTAGTAGGGTTCCATGAGCAGTTCTTC. This gives the protein CASSLVGFHEQFF.

This chain uses TRBV7-6 with TRBJ1-3, with D possibly being TRBD1 (6 bases). V lost 0 bases to trimming and J lost 2 bases, with 11 bases between them. This CDR3 is built from 16 residues. Germline V lookup: CDR1 SGHVS, CDR2 FNYEAQ. Written as DNA, the CDR3 is TGTGCCAGCAGCTTAGCGTCGGGGGGCACTGGAAACACCATATATTTT. As protein: CASSLASGGTGNTIYF.

V gene TRBV7-2 combines with J gene TRBJ1-1; TRBD1 aligns across 7 bases. The germline V gene encodes CDR1 SGHTA and CDR2 FQGNSA. The ends lost 5 bases at V and 1 base at J; junction bases unmatched: 13. CDR3 length equals 17 residues. The chain's CDR3 is CASSPQTGIGWNTEAFF. CDR3 sequence (DNA): TGTGCCAGCAGCCCCCAGACAGGGATAGGTTGGAACACTGAAGCTTTCTTT. Based on the CDR3 plus reference TRBV7-2 and TRBJ1-1, the full variable domain is GAGVSQSPSNKVTEKGKDVELRCDPISGHTALYWYRQSLGQGLEFLIYFQGNSAPDKSGLPSDRFSAERTGGSVSTLTIQRTQQEDSAVYLCASSPQTGIGWNTEAFFGQGTRLTVV.

This chain connects TRBV21-1 to TRBJ2-1; TRBD2 is taken as the D call from the table, unchecked against the DNA. TRBV21-1 constitutes a pseudogene. The length of the CDR3 is 22 residues. CDR3 sequence (DNA): TGTGCCAGCAGCATCACGTACGTAGGTGCGACTAGCGGGGGCTGTTCCTACAATGAGCAGTTCTTC. Residues: CASSITYVGATSGGCSYNEQFF.

The chain uses TRBV6-5 and TRBJ1-5; TRBD1 might be the D (5 bases). The CDR3 extends over 13 amino acids. Germline CDR1 and CDR2: MNHEY and SVGAGI. The V end was cut by 8 bases, the J end by 5 bases, with 13 bases between. The CDR3 DNA follows: TGTGCCAGCGCAGATGACAGAGATCAGCCCCAGCATTTT. It specifies CASADDRDQPQHF.